The clone carrying this TCR beta chain has only a few counts. These data come from a study of blood T cell repertoires in COVID-19. Study details: Sites across the United States, Italy and Spain contributed samples from acute and convalescent COVID-19. The cDNA or gDNA used as material had been derived from T cells, B-cell-depleted T cells, or PBMCs.

The repertoire was sequenced with immunoSEQ multiplex PCR; TCRdb's copy has only in-frame clones and lacks some. The sample holds approximately 60,000 clones, around 87% seen once. V lost 1 base and J lost 2; bases outside the gene matches: 5. The CDR3 length is 15 residues. CDR1 SGHRS and CDR2 YFSETQ come from the germline V gene. The sample taken for sequencing was peripheral blood. The chain combines TRBV5-1 with TRBJ1-1; 7 bases align to TRBD1. The receptor was derived from a man aged 55 to 70 with active or convalescent COVID-19. CDR3 nucleotides: TGCGCCAGCAGCTTGATAGGGGGCGGAAACACTGAAGCTTTCTTT. This translates into CASSLIGGGNTEAFF.